This T cell receptor (beta chain) was identified during a study of CD8 T cells in ankylosing spondylitis. Trimming pared 3 bases from V and 3 bases from J, leaving 14 bases between. Germline lookup yields CDR1 ENHRY and CDR2 SYGVKD. The CDR3 covers 15 residues. A note on this clonotype: Its target is unknown.

Study-wide results and caveats: A TCR beta motif made of eight highly homologous variants seemed typical of ankylosing spondylitis blood.

TCRdb reprocessed the 5' RACE reads via MiXCR and lists one record per CDR3 protein. The sample holds 750,000 to 850,000 distinct CDR3 sequences, 12% seen once. This clonotype was sampled from a male donor with ankylosing spondylitis. Source material: blood, either unsorted or a sorted T cell fraction (not recorded which). The chain has TRBV10-3 and TRBJ1-2; D call uncertain. The CDR3 region has the DNA TGTGCCATCAGTGAAGCGGGCGGGAGCGACTATGGCTACACCTTC. The encoded protein is CAISEAGGSDYGYTF.